One T cell receptor (beta chain) is described in this entry. This entry is derived from a study of blood T cell repertoires in COVID-19. In the study's own analysis: Cell counts per sample came from amplifying reference gene primers. Some clones are missing from TCRdb's copy, which holds only in-frame ones; the method was immunoSEQ multiplex PCR. V and J calls and clone size come straight from that table; D and trimming were deduced from the DNA. The sample lists roughly 200,000 clones; roughly 87% were seen once. The CDR3 extends over 15 amino acids. V gave up 5 bases and J gave up 0 bases, with 11 bases separating them. Per the germline V gene, CDR1 is SEHNR and CDR2 is FQNEAQ (reference sequence).

V usage is TRBV7-9 and J usage is TRBJ2-1; D is perhaps TRBD2 (7 bases). The sequenced sample was PBMCs or T cells enriched from blood (not recorded which). This receptor was taken from a man aged 18 to 30 with acute COVID-19. CDR3 nucleotide sequence: TGTGCCAGCAGCGGTGGGGGGGCCTCCTACAATGAGCAGTTCTTC. Amino acid sequence: CASSGGGASYNEQFF.